This entry concerns a single T cell receptor (beta chain). The antigen is unknown. This sample stems from a study of shared clonotypes between healthy human individuals. Looking at the study overall: Per donor, CD8 memory used one plate, CD8 naive used two, CD4 memory used three and CD4 naive used three.

From germline, CDR1 is SGHAT and CDR2 FQNNGV. The V segment lost 5 bases and the J segment 2 bases; nucleotides outside the gene matches: 7. The length of the CDR3 is 16 residues. Study-level findings and limits: Clonotype sharing across donors was expected to vary with sequencing depth. Donor scarcity curtailed the genetic and exposure-history diversity represented herein.

Repertoires were generated with immunoSEQ multiplex PCR, while TCRdb's copy carries only in-frame clones and drops some. This sample carries approximately 2.4 million clones, 90% to 97% of them seen once, and the ten largest clones take more than 0.1%. This clonotype was sampled from a man aged 18-30 years in good health. J is TRBJ1-2 and V is TRBV11-2; TRBD1 agrees at 11 bases. Input material: naive CD4+ T cells sorted from blood. Subset described: CD45RA+ positively selected. CDR3: CASSNNGQGANYGYTF. CDR3 bases: TGTGCCAGCAGCAATAATGGACAGGGGGCGAACTATGGCTACACCTTC.